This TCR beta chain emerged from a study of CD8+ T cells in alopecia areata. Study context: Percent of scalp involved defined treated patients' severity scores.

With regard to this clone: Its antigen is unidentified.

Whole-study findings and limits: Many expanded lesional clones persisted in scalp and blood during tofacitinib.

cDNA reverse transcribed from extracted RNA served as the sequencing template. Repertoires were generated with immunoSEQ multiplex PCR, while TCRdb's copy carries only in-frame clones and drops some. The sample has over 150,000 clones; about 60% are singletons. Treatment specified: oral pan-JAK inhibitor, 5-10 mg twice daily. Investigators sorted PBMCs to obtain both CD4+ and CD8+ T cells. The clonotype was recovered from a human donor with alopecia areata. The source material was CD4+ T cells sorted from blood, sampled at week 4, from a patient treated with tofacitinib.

The CDR3 DNA reads TGCAGTGCTCACACGGGGACAGTCCCGCATTTT. It encodes CSAHTGTVPHF. The chain employs TRBV20-1 and TRBJ1-5; 7 positions match TRBD1. The ends lost 5 bases at V and 15 bases at J; junction bases unmatched: 10. The CDR3 contains 11 residues. Germline CDR1 reads DFQATT; CDR2 reads SNEGSKA (reference sequence).